This entry is about one T cell receptor (beta chain). The data are from a study of blood T cell repertoires in COVID-19. Study as a whole: Acute-phase and convalescent COVID-19 samples originated in the United States, Italy and Spain. PBMCs, B-cell-depleted T cells, or T cells were the source of the cDNA or gDNA that made up the material.

Per the germline V gene, CDR1 is MNHEY and CDR2 is SVGEGT. This CDR3 region has 15 residues. The junction had 8 bases not matched to a gene; V was cut back by 5 bases and J by 4 bases. In the source study's methods: Nucleated cell number was recorded as an estimate derived from reference gene primer amplification. Assay: immunoSEQ multiplex PCR; the TCRdb copy retains only in-frame clones and omits some. V and J calls and clone size are those listed in that table; D and trimming were worked out from the DNA. Among some 200,000 clones listed, 89% were seen once. The V call is TRBV6-2 or TRBV6-3, the J call TRBJ2-4; 7 nucleotides agree with TRBD2. Sequencing was carried out using peripheral blood. This receptor was identified in a middle-aged woman with acute or convalescent COVID-19. The CDR3 nucleotides are TGTGCCAGCAGTCCCCCGGGGGGAACTAAAAACATTCAGTACTTC. This sequence encodes CASSPPGGTKNIQYF.